A single sample is the source of the 27 T cell receptor beta chains below, sequenced in a study of T-cell reconstitution after alpha-beta-depleted transplantation in children. The library targeted TCRbeta and was prepared with unique molecular identifiers. MiXCR, applied by TCRdb to the PCR reads, yields one record per CDR3 protein. The data contain 700,000 to 950,000 distinct CDR3 sequences, roughly 15% of them singletons. The sequenced sample was PBMCs, mostly from graft donor cells, obtained 360 days after TCRalphabeta/CD19-depleted stem cell transplant. Source of these receptors: a male patient between 10 and 17 years old who had a stem cell transplant for acute lymphoblastic leukemia, so the T cells may come from the graft donor.

This clonotype has just a few counts. The chain carries TRBV4-2 and TRBJ2-7; 11 positions match TRBD2. The trim removed 0 bases at V and 6 bases at J, leaving 7 bases unmatched. The germline CDR1 and CDR2 sequences are LGHNA and YNFKEQ. The CDR3 runs to 16 residues. This CDR3 is CASSQEASTSGTEQYF. The CDR3 DNA follows: TGTGCCAGCAGCCAAGAAGCTTCGACTAGCGGGACCGAGCAGTACTTC.

This clonotype was seen at least ten times. V and J are TRBV5-1 and TRBJ2-7; 10 nucleotides agree with TRBD1. V lost 1 base and J lost 6; bases outside the gene matches: 13. Germline-derived CDR1 and CDR2 are SGHRS and YFSETQ. The CDR3 loop spans 17 amino acids. CDR3: CASSLLGRRTGGSEQYF. In DNA form, the CDR3 reads TGCGCCAGCAGCTTGCTTGGCCGAAGGACAGGGGGTAGCGAGCAGTACTTC.

This clonotype was picked up a small number of times. In nucleotides, the CDR3 is TGCGCCAGCAGCCCGGGACTAGCGGGAGGGCCGATAAATGAGCAGTTCTTC. Translated: CASSPGLAGGPINEQFF. The chain recombines TRBV5-1 with TRBJ2-1; 16 nucleotides match TRBD2. The CDR3 runs 17 residues. Trimming took 4 bases from V and 7 from J; bases not matched to a gene: 8. Germline V CDR1 and CDR2: SGHRS, YFSETQ.

The V call is TRBV24-1, the J call TRBJ1-5; D uncertain. Germline CDR1 is KGHDR and CDR2 is SFDVKD. The V gene lost 2 bases and the J gene lost 8 bases, with 6 bases spanning the gap. There are 12 residues in the CDR3. The CDR3 sequence: CATSDSPKPQHF. CDR3 coding DNA: TGTGCCACCAGTGATTCCCCCAAGCCCCAGCATTTT.

The chain joins TRBV11-1 to TRBJ2-7; the D is unclear. CDR1 SGHAT and CDR2 FQDESV come from the germline V gene (reference sequence). V was cut by 3 bases and J by 4 bases, with 16 bases left in between. The CDR3 consists of 15 residues. DNA of the CDR3: TGTGCCAGCAGCTTTTCCCCAGCTGCCTTGTACGAGCAGTACTTC. Protein: CASSFSPAALYEQYF.

The chain couples TRBV10-1 to TRBJ2-1; D possibly corresponds to TRBD2 (6 bases). Trimming stripped 2 bases from V and 0 bases from J, with 17 bases between. CDR3 length: 18 amino acids. The germline CDR1 and CDR2 sequences are WNHNN and SYGVQD (reference sequence). The CDR3 nucleotides are TGCGCCAGCAGTGAGCGGTTGGATAGCGGCAGCTCCTACAATGAGCAGTTCTTC. Its translation is CASSERLDSGSSYNEQFF.

This chain joins TRBV6-1 and TRBJ2-6; D possibly corresponds to TRBD1 (6 bases). The CDR3 length is 16 residues. The V gene lost 6 bases and the J gene lost 4 bases, with 16 bases spanning the gap. CDR1 MNHNS and CDR2 SASEGT come from the germline V gene. The DNA for the CDR3 is TGTGCCAGCAGCGAATCAGGGGCGCGGGGGGCCAACGTCCTGACTTTC. This gives the protein CASSESGARGANVLTF.

This clonotype was detected a few times. CDR3 in amino acids: CSVGGDRFTDTQYF. Written as DNA, the CDR3 is TGCAGCGTGGGGGGGGACCGATTCACAGATACGCAGTATTTT. The chain is built from TRBV29-1 and TRBJ2-3; the match to TRBD2 covers 7 bases. J was trimmed by 2 bases and V by 6 bases; bases with no gene match: 8. The CDR3 extends over 14 amino acids. Germline assignment: CDR1 SQVTM and CDR2 ANQGSEA.

This clonotype was detected only a few times. The chain links TRBV5-1 to TRBJ2-1; D might be TRBD2 (5 bases). Germline lookup yields CDR1 SGHRS and CDR2 YFSETQ. This CDR3 is built from 20 residues. V lost 0 bases to trimming and J lost 4 bases, with 26 bases between them. CDR3 in DNA: TGCGCCAGCAGCTTGGCCCGGGGTGGTGGGGAGCTAGCAGATTACAATGAGCAGTTCTTC. Translated, it gives CASSLARGGGELADYNEQFF.

V usage is TRBV2 and J usage is TRBJ2-5; no definite D call. Germline lookup yields CDR1 SNHLY and CDR2 FYNNEI. This CDR3 is built from 11 residues. V was trimmed by 1 base and J by 12 bases, leaving 9 bases between them. The CDR3 region is CASSEEEIEYF. The CDR3 DNA reads as TGTGCCAGCAGTGAAGAGGAAATCGAGTACTTC.

Only a few counts were recorded for this clonotype. The chain couples TRBV15 to TRBJ2-1; no clear D gene. Germline CDR1 and CDR2: LNHNV and YYDKDF (reference sequence). The CDR3 runs to 14 residues. Trimming left V 4 bases short and J 3 bases short, with 10 bases between. Written as DNA, the CDR3 is TGTGCCACCAGCAAGGAAGCCGTCTACAATGAGCAGTTCTTC. Translation: CATSKEAVYNEQFF.

In its sample, this clonotype was seen a few times. The gene calls are TRBV9 and TRBJ2-4; D unclear. From germline, CDR1 is SGDLS and CDR2 YYNGEE. CDR3 length equals 16 residues. Trimming stripped 4 bases from V and 3 bases from J, with 17 bases between. The CDR3 region has the DNA TGTGCCAGCAGCCCACTGAGGCAGGCCCTCAAAAACATTCAGTACTTC. This codes for CASSPLRQALKNIQYF.

This clonotype showed up many times. The rearrangement links TRBV20-1 to TRBJ2-5, with TRBD1 matching 7 bases. Unmatched junction bases numbered 9, after V lost 4 bases and J lost 4 bases. The CDR3 covers 14 residues. Germline CDR1 DFQATT, CDR2 SNEGSKA (reference sequence). The CDR3 sequence: CSATNQRGPETQYF. The CDR3 region has the DNA TGCAGTGCTACCAACCAGAGGGGGCCAGAGACCCAGTACTTC.

This chain links TRBV7-9 with TRBJ2-3, with 12 bases identical to TRBD2. J gave up 2 bases and V 4 bases, and 4 bases lay outside the gene matches. Per germline, CDR1 SEHNR and CDR2 FQNEAQ (reference sequence). The CDR3 has 16 residues. CDR3 sequence (DNA): TGTGCCAGCAGCTCGTGGACTAGCGGGACCACAGATACGCAGTATTTT. Translation: CASSSWTSGTTDTQYF.

The rearrangement uses TRBV19 and TRBJ2-1, with D perhaps matching TRBD2 (5 bases). The germline V and J ends were trimmed by 6 bases and 2 bases, with 11 bases remaining between them. Germline CDR1 and CDR2: LNHDA and SQIVND (reference sequence). The CDR3 totals 14 residues. CDR3 in DNA: TGTGCCAGTAGCGCCCCCGGGGCCTACAATGAGCAGTTCTTC. Translation gives CASSAPGAYNEQFF. The whole variable domain, filled in from reference TRBV19 and TRBJ2-1, reads DGGITQSPKYLFRKEGQNVTLSCEQNLNHDAMYWYRQDPGQGLRLIYYSQIVNDFQKGDIAEGYSVSREKKESFPLTVTSAQKNPTAFYLCASSAPGAYNEQFFGPGTRLTVL.

This rearrangement joins TRBV2 to TRBJ2-2; D tentatively fits TRBD1 or TRBD2 (5 bases each). This CDR3 has 14 residues. V shed 6 bases and J shed 1 base, with 9 bases lying between them. Looked up from germline, CDR1 is SNHLY and CDR2 is FYNNEI. CDR3 bases: TGTGCCAGCAGACTAGGGGTGAACACCGGGGAGCTGTTTTTT. This gives the protein CASRLGVNTGELFF.

This clonotype was counted between two and nine times. The chain couples TRBV3-1 to TRBJ2-7; TRBD2 matches at 12 bases. After removal of 4 bases from V and 9 bases from J, the junction contained 7 bases not matched to a gene. This CDR3 region has 14 residues. CDR1 is LGHDT and CDR2 is YNNKEL in the germline V gene (reference sequence). The CDR3 here is CASSPLAGGPSQYF. Written as DNA, the CDR3 is TGTGCCAGCAGCCCCCTAGCGGGAGGGCCCTCGCAGTACTTC.

About this clonotype itself: The junction departs from the called germline gene at one end, perhaps through a read error. The chain joins TRBV12-3 or TRBV12-4 to TRBJ2-7; 8 bases map to TRBD2. The CDR3 runs 18 residues. The CDR3 DNA reads as TGTGCCAGCTGTTTAGCGTCAGTCCGACTAGCGAAGACCTACGAGCAGTACTTC. Encoded protein: CASCLASVRLAKTYEQYF.

This clonotype turned up a few times. The genes are TRBV7-6 and TRBJ2-7, with 9 bases matching TRBD1. Looked up from germline, CDR1 is SGHVS and CDR2 is FNYEAQ. With 6 bases clipped from V and 6 bases from J, the junction kept 9 bases outside the gene matches. The CDR3 contains 14 residues. The CDR3 is CASSLRDRALEQYF. The CDR3 coding sequence is TGTGCCAGCAGTCTCCGGGACAGGGCTCTCGAGCAGTACTTC.

This clonotype was seen only a few times. The gene calls are TRBV25-1 and TRBJ2-7; 9 bases are shared with TRBD1. J lost 2 bases, V lost 4 bases, and 6 bases had no gene match. The CDR3 extends over 15 amino acids. Germline CDR1 is MGHDK and CDR2 is SYGVNS. The DNA for the CDR3 is TGTGCCAGCAGTGCCGATGGGACAGGGACCTACGAGCAGTACTTC. This encodes CASSADGTGTYEQYF.

This clonotype was observed a few times. The chain joins TRBV9 to TRBJ2-2, with 8 bases fitting TRBD2. Germline CDR1 reads SGDLS; CDR2 reads YYNGEE. The trim removed 4 bases at V and 0 bases at J, leaving 5 bases unmatched. The CDR3 consists of 16 residues. CDR3 DNA: TGTGCCAGCAGCACGCGGACTAGCCCGAACACCGGGGAGCTGTTTTTT. As protein: CASSTRTSPNTGELFF.

This chain uses TRBV7-9 with TRBJ1-4; D unclear. This CDR3 contains 11 residues. V was cut by 7 bases and J by 7 bases, with 7 bases left in between. Germline V CDR1 and CDR2: SEHNR, FQNEAQ (reference sequence). For the CDR3, the DNA is TGTGCCAGCACCCGTAGTGAAAAACTGTTTTTT. Translated, it gives CASTRSEKLFF.

The chain uses TRBV4-1 and TRBJ2-1, with 7 positions matching TRBD2. The germline V gene encodes CDR1 MGHRA and CDR2 YSYEKL. This CDR3 has 16 residues. Trimming removed 0 bases from V and 6 bases from J; junction bases left unmatched: 8. The CDR3 is CASSQDKAGRSNEQFF. CDR3 in DNA: TGCGCCAGCAGCCAAGATAAAGCGGGACGATCCAATGAGCAGTTCTTC.

There are a few counts of this clonotype. The V call is TRBV27, the J call TRBJ2-1; D is perhaps TRBD1 (5 bases). Germline loops: CDR1 MNHEY, CDR2 SMNVEV (reference sequence). This CDR3 region has 17 residues. The germline V and J ends were trimmed by 1 base and 6 bases, with 19 bases remaining between them. This CDR3 is CASSLLMDLTAFNEQFF. CDR3 DNA sequence: TGTGCCAGCAGTTTATTGATGGATCTGACAGCCTTCAATGAGCAGTTCTTC.

The CDR3 here is CASSHEEGGGYSYEQYF. The CDR3, as DNA: TGCGCCAGCAGCCACGAGGAAGGTGGGGGCTACTCCTACGAGCAGTACTTC. The gene calls are TRBV4-1 and TRBJ2-7; TRBD1 might be the D (6 bases). V was pared by 3 bases and J by 0 bases, with 18 bases between. Germline V gene lookup returns CDR1 MGHRA and CDR2 YSYEKL. This CDR3 is 17 amino acids long.

This clonotype came up many times. The J gene is TRBJ2-1, the V gene TRBV7-2; 8 bases map to TRBD2. From germline, CDR1 is SGHTA and CDR2 FQGNSA. This CDR3 spans 14 amino acids. J lost 6 bases, V lost 6 bases, and 7 bases had no gene match. The DNA of the CDR3 is TGTGCCAGCAGTAAGACTAGCGTACTCAATGAGCAGTTCTTC. Protein: CASSKTSVLNEQFF.

J is TRBJ2-3 and V is TRBV9, with 7 nucleotides matching TRBD1. There are 16 residues in the CDR3. Losses at the gene ends were 0 bases for V and 7 bases for J; bases not matched to a gene: 11. Germline V lookup: CDR1 SGDLS, CDR2 YYNGEE. The CDR3 is CASSVVVTGTANTQYF. CDR3 coding DNA: TGTGCCAGCAGCGTAGTAGTGACAGGGACGGCAAATACGCAGTATTTT.